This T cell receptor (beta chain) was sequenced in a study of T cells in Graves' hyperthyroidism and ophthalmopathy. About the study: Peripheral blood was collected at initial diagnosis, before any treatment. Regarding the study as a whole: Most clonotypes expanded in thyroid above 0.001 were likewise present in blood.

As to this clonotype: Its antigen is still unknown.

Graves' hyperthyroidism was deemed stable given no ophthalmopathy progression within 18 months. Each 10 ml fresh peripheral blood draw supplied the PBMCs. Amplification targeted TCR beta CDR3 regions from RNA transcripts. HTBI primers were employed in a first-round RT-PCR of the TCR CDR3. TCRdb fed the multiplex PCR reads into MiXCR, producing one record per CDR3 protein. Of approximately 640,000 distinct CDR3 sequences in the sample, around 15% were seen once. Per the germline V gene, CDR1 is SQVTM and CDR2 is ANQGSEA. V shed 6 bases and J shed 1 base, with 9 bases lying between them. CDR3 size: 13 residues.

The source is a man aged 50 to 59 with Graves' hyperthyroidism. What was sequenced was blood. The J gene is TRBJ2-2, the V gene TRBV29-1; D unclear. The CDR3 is CSVLVGNTGELFF. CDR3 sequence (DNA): TGCAGCGTACTCGTAGGGAACACCGGGGAGCTGTTTTTT.